Detailed here is one T cell receptor beta chain. The protocol was immunoSEQ multiplex PCR, while the TCRdb copy is restricted to in-frame clones and leaves out a portion. The profile shows about 6,800 clones, roughly 70% of them singletons. This entry comes from a study of neoadjuvant anti-PD-1 for oral cavity cancer. This TCR derives from a person aged 35-79 years with oral cavity squamous cell carcinoma. Source: PBMCs, taken before nivolumab (anti-PD-1) treatment.

The CDR3: CAIKPSTGVNTEAFF. DNA for the CDR3: TGTGCCATCAAACCTTCGACAGGAGTGAACACTGAAGCTTTCTTT. This chain links TRBV10-3 with TRBJ1-1; the D gene is possibly TRBD1 (6 bases). The CDR3 is 15 residues long. Germline assignment: CDR1 ENHRY and CDR2 SYGVKD. V lost 7 bases, J lost 0 bases, and 15 bases lay in between.